Sequencing of this T cell receptor beta chain was carried out in a study of response to subunit inactivated influenza vaccine. TCRdb re-called the RT-PCR reads through MiXCR, storing one row per CDR3 protein. The sample includes 700,000 to 800,000 distinct CDR3 sequences, under 20% of them seen just once. Germline V lookup: CDR1 SGHTA, CDR2 FQGNSA. V lost 2 bases, J lost 8 bases, and 2 bases stayed unmatched. The CDR3 runs to 13 residues. The rearrangement joins TRBV7-2 to TRBJ2-3; TRBD2 matches at 9 bases. The material was PBMCs from blood, obtained 5 days after vaccination. This clonotype was obtained from a man in his fifties who received an inactivated influenza vaccine. The DNA for the CDR3 is TGTGCCAGCAGCTTAACGCGGGAGGGTACGCAGTATTTT. Amino acid sequence: CASSLTREGTQYF.